A single sample gave rise to the 29 T cell receptor beta chains below, sequenced in a study of STAT3 mutations in large granular lymphocyte leukemia. Libraries were prepared by immunoSEQ multiplex PCR; TCRdb keeps only in-frame clonotypes and omits some of them. The sample includes 9,500 to 15,000 clones, 75% to 80% of them seen just once. Antigen specificity for these receptors is unknown. Study-wide findings and caveats: In T-cell large granular lymphocyte leukemia, about half of patients showed multiple immunodominant subclonotypes.

The sample consisted of peripheral blood mononuclear cells. Receptor source: a man in his 60s with T-cell large granular lymphocyte leukemia. Some clones in this sample may be carry-over from other donors' samples.

This clone has more than one count but fewer than ten. The chain has TRBV5-1 and TRBJ2-7; D is unclear. The CDR3 spans 15 residues. The V gene's germline CDR1 is SGHRS and CDR2 YFSETQ. Trimming shortened V by 1 base and J by 2 bases, and 13 bases separated the two germline ends. The CDR3 sequence: CASSLFSEDTYEQYF. The CDR3 nucleotides read TGCGCCAGCAGCTTGTTCAGCGAAGATACCTACGAGCAGTACTTC.

The rearrangement joins TRBV27 to TRBJ2-7; 8 bases fit TRBD1. The CDR3 has 14 residues. Per germline, CDR1 MNHEY and CDR2 SMNVEV (reference sequence). Trimming took 6 bases from V and 5 from J; bases not matched to a gene: 9. The CDR3 loop is CASSSLDRANEQYF. CDR3 sequence (DNA): TGTGCCAGCAGCTCACTGGACAGGGCGAACGAGCAGTACTTC.

This clone was seen more than once but under ten times. This chain connects TRBV6-4 to TRBJ2-3, with TRBD2 as a possible D gene (6 bases). CDR3 length equals 14 residues. Germline V gene data show CDR1 as MRHNA and CDR2 as SNTAGT. V shed 3 bases and J shed 6 bases, with 13 bases lying between them. CDR3 residues: CASSEGAGGDTQYF. The CDR3 region has the DNA TGTGCCAGCAGTGAAGGGGCCGGAGGGGATACGCAGTATTTT.

This clone has only a few counts. The chain has TRBV7-8 and TRBJ2-5; 8 bases are shared with TRBD2. Trimming removed 7 bases from V and 4 bases from J; junction bases left unmatched: 5. This CDR3 has 13 residues. The V gene's germline CDR1 is SGHVS and CDR2 FQNEAQ. CDR3 in amino acids: CASTPTSGETQYF. CDR3 sequence (DNA): TGTGCCAGCACCCCAACTAGCGGAGAGACCCAGTACTTC.

The count of this clone is one. The chain is built from TRBV19 and TRBJ2-5; tentatively, D is TRBD2 (6 bases). Germline values: CDR1 LNHDA, CDR2 SQIVND (reference sequence). Trimming shortened V by 5 bases and J by 0 bases, and 13 bases separated the two germline ends. This CDR3 is built from 15 residues. The CDR3 DNA follows: TGTGCCAGTAGTGCGGGGACGGCATACCAAGAGACCCAGTACTTC. It encodes CASSAGTAYQETQYF.

The rearrangement uses TRBV18 and TRBJ1-1; D is perhaps TRBD1 (6 bases). Between the trimmed V and J ends, which lost 1 base and 1 base, there was a span of 10 bases. The germline V gene has CDR1 KGHSH and CDR2 LQKENI. This CDR3 contains 15 residues. The CDR3 spells CASSPLPGQNTEAFF. CDR3 sequence (DNA): TGTGCCAGCTCACCACTCCCGGGACAGAACACTGAAGCTTTCTTT.

J is TRBJ1-4 and V is TRBV15, with 9 bases lining up with TRBD1. The CDR3 runs to 13 residues. The germline V gene encodes CDR1 LNHNV and CDR2 YYDKDF (reference sequence). V gave up 4 bases and J gave up 8 bases; unmatched junction bases: 2. The CDR3 DNA sequence: TGTGCCACCAGCACCGGGACAGGGGAAAAACTGTTTTTT. It translates to CATSTGTGEKLFF.

This clone was seen only a few times. The chain combines TRBV2 with TRBJ2-6; TRBD2 might be the D (6 bases). Trimming took off 3 bases at V and 2 bases at J, with 8 bases between the two ends. This CDR3 comprises 15 residues. Germline V gene sequence: CDR1 SNHLY, CDR2 FYNNEI. The CDR3 sequence: CASSEGGTGANVLTF. The CDR3, as DNA: TGTGCCAGCAGTGAGGGGGGTACTGGGGCCAACGTCCTGACTTTC.

V is TRBV30 and J is TRBJ2-7, with 8 bases that match TRBD1. This CDR3 region has 14 residues. Looked up from germline, CDR1 is GTSNPN and CDR2 is SVGIG (reference sequence). With 2 bases clipped from V and 4 bases from J, the junction kept 7 bases outside the gene matches. CDR3 residues: CAWSLRTGIYEQYF. CDR3 bases: TGTGCCTGGAGTCTTAGGACAGGGATATACGAGCAGTACTTC.

The rearrangement uses TRBV5-1 and TRBJ1-1; D may be TRBD1 (6 bases). The CDR3 is made up of 13 amino acids. Germline V gene lookup returns CDR1 SGHRS and CDR2 YFSETQ. V lost 3 bases to trimming and J lost 6 bases, with 12 bases between them. CDR3 bases: TGCGCCAGCAGCTCCCGGGGGGGCGCTGAAGCTTTCTTT. Amino acids: CASSSRGGAEAFF.

The V gene is TRBV9, the J gene TRBJ1-2; 8 positions match TRBD1. Germline values: CDR1 SGDLS, CDR2 YYNGEE. After removal of 0 bases from V and 8 bases from J, the junction contained 6 bases not matched to a gene. The CDR3 is made up of 14 amino acids. CDR3 loop: CASSVAMDRVGYTF. DNA for the CDR3: TGTGCCAGCAGCGTAGCAATGGACAGGGTCGGCTACACCTTC.

As DNA, the CDR3 is TGCAGCGCCAGCGGGACCCCAAAGGCAGATACGCAGTATTTT. It yields the protein CSASGTPKADTQYF. The chain employs TRBV29-1 and TRBJ2-3; 7 positions match TRBD2. CDR3 size: 14 residues. With 7 bases clipped from V and 4 bases from J, the junction kept 11 bases outside the gene matches. CDR1 is SQVTM and CDR2 is ANQGSEA in the germline V gene.

The chain joins TRBV25-1 to TRBJ1-1, with TRBD1 matching 8 bases. Germline loops: CDR1 MGHDK, CDR2 SYGVNS. The CDR3 contains 15 residues. The J segment lost 4 bases and the V segment lost 5 bases, leaving 9 bases of the junction unmatched. The CDR3 protein is CASSSGGTGSTEAFF. The CDR3 DNA reads as TGTGCCAGCAGTTCAGGAGGGACAGGAAGCACTGAAGCTTTCTTT.

This chain joins TRBV28 and TRBJ1-5; 7 bases fit TRBD1. The CDR3 is 14 amino acids. Trimming cost V 5 bases and J 9 bases; bases outside gene matches: 10. The germline V gene has CDR1 MDHEN and CDR2 SYDVKM. The CDR3 nucleotides read TGTGCCAGCAGTACCGGACAGGATTGGGGGCCCCAGCATTTT. Translated, it gives CASSTGQDWGPQHF.

The rearrangement uses TRBV6-5 and TRBJ1-2; 10 bases are shared with TRBD1. Germline assignment: CDR1 MNHEY and CDR2 SVGAGI. The CDR3 has 16 amino acids. The V and J ends lost 0 bases and 8 bases, in that order; junction bases with no gene match: 9. CDR3 sequence reads: CASSYSPDRGFRGYTF. Here the CDR3 DNA reads TGTGCCAGCAGTTACTCGCCGGACAGGGGGTTTCGAGGCTACACCTTC.

The rearrangement uses TRBV5-1 and TRBJ1-5; no reliable D call. The V end lost 0 bases, the J end lost 1 base, and 5 bases lay between the germline ends. CDR1 and CDR2 (germline): SGHRS, YFSETQ. The CDR3 spans 14 residues. In nucleotides, the CDR3 is TGCGCCAGCAGCTTGGACAGCAGCAATCAGCCCCAGCATTTT. It specifies CASSLDSSNQPQHF.

The chain couples TRBV30 to TRBJ2-7; TRBD1 or TRBD2 may be the D gene (5 bases each). This CDR3 has 15 amino acids. Germline V gives CDR1 GTSNPN, CDR2 SVGIG (reference sequence). Trimming took off 0 bases at V and 0 bases at J, with 12 bases between the two ends. CDR3 sequence: CAWSVFFGGSYEQYF. The CDR3 nucleotides are TGTGCCTGGAGTGTATTTTTTGGGGGCTCCTACGAGCAGTACTTC.

The chain employs TRBV18 and TRBJ2-2; 8 bases are shared with TRBD1. CDR1 KGHSH and CDR2 LQKENI come from the germline V gene. The CDR3 consists of 16 residues. The V segment lost 0 bases and the J segment 3 bases; nucleotides outside the gene matches: 3. This CDR3 is CASSPPTGVDTGELFF. The CDR3 nucleotides are TGTGCCAGCTCACCACCGACAGGGGTGGACACCGGGGAGCTGTTTTTT.

V and J are TRBV6-5 and TRBJ1-2; D may be TRBD1 (6 bases). Looked up from germline, CDR1 is MNHEY and CDR2 is SVGAGI. CDR3 length: 12 residues. V lost 6 bases and J lost 7, with 12 bases in between. In DNA form, the CDR3 reads TGTGCCAGCAGCTTCCCAGGGGTTGGCTACACCTTC. Its protein is CASSFPGVGYTF.

The chain couples TRBV5-6 to TRBJ1-5; weak D call: TRBD1 (6 bases). Deletions cut 2 bases from V and 5 bases from J, with 17 bases between. The CDR3 has 16 residues. The V gene's germline CDR1 is SGHDT and CDR2 YYEEEE. The CDR3 DNA reads as TGTGCCAGCAGCTTCGGACAGTGGCCCCGGGATCAGCCCCAGCATTTT. As protein: CASSFGQWPRDQPQHF.

The chain is built from TRBV5-4 and TRBJ1-2; TRBD1 matches at 7 bases. The CDR3 contains 15 residues. Germline assignment: CDR1 SGHNT and CDR2 YYREEE (reference sequence). J lost 5 bases, V lost 4 bases, and 11 bases had no gene match. Written as DNA, the CDR3 is TGTGCCAGCAGCGGAACGACAGGGCCTCTTTATGGCTACACCTTC. Its protein is CASSGTTGPLYGYTF.

The rearrangement joins TRBV30 to TRBJ2-1; D is undetermined. V gave up 4 bases and J gave up 2 bases, with 15 bases separating them. The germline V gene encodes CDR1 GTSNPN and CDR2 SVGIG (reference sequence). This CDR3 has 15 residues. The CDR3 nucleotides read TGTGCCTGGACAGCTGCAGTGGGAACCTACAATGAGCAGTTCTTC. As protein: CAWTAAVGTYNEQFF.

This clone has a handful of counts. V is TRBV5-1 and J is TRBJ2-7; D possibly corresponds to TRBD2 (6 bases). The germline gives CDR1 SGHRS, CDR2 YFSETQ. The V end lost 3 bases, the J end lost 3 bases, and 10 bases lay between the germline ends. The CDR3 length is 13 residues. In DNA form, the CDR3 reads TGCGCCAGCAGCTGGGACGGGAGCTACGAGCAGTACTTC. Protein: CASSWDGSYEQYF.

This chain uses TRBV7-8 with TRBJ2-1; weak D call: TRBD2 (6 bases). Germline-derived CDR1 and CDR2 are SGHVS and FQNEAQ. CDR3 size: 15 residues. V dropped 2 bases and J dropped 7 bases, with 15 bases sitting between them. The CDR3 sequence: CASSLLASAENEQFF. The CDR3 DNA reads as TGTGCCAGCAGCTTATTAGCTAGCGCCGAGAATGAGCAGTTCTTC. Filled out from reference TRBV7-8 and TRBJ2-1, the complete variable domain reads GAGVSQSPRYKVAKRGQDVALRCDPISGHVSLFWYQQALGQGPEFLTYFQNEAQLDKSGLPSDRFFAERPEGSVSTLKIQRTQQEDSAVYLCASSLLASAENEQFFGPGTRLTVL.

This sequence joins TRBV9 and TRBJ1-4; D may be TRBD1 (6 bases). CDR3 length equals 14 residues. Trimming took 3 bases from V and 4 from J, leaving 10 bases between them. Germline-derived CDR1 and CDR2 are SGDLS and YYNGEE. CDR3 nucleotides: TGTGCCAGCAGCGCAGGGGAAATTAATGAAAAACTGTTTTTT. This codes for CASSAGEINEKLFF.

The CDR3 DNA sequence: TGCAGCGTTGAGACTAGCTCAGAGACCCAGTACTTC. Residues: CSVETSSETQYF. The chain has TRBV29-1 and TRBJ2-5; 7 nucleotides agree with TRBD2. CDR1 SQVTM and CDR2 ANQGSEA come from the germline V gene. Trimming cost V 3 bases and J 4 bases; bases outside gene matches: 2. The CDR3 length is 12 residues.

This chain links TRBV6-5 with TRBJ2-5; 9 bases line up with TRBD2. Germline assignment: CDR1 MNHEY and CDR2 SVGAGI. The CDR3 extends over 15 amino acids. V lost 6 bases to trimming and J lost 5 bases; unmatched junction nucleotides: 10. The CDR3 region is CASSPRGGRAETQYF. CDR3 DNA sequence: TGTGCCAGCAGCCCCCGCGGCGGGAGGGCCGAGACCCAGTACTTC.

The chain has TRBV2 and TRBJ2-7; 10 bases align to TRBD1. Unmatched junction bases numbered 8, after V lost 6 bases and J lost 6 bases. Germline V gene sequence: CDR1 SNHLY, CDR2 FYNNEI. The CDR3 sequence is 14 residues long. This CDR3 is CASRDPGQGTEQYF. The CDR3 DNA follows: TGTGCCAGCAGAGATCCGGGACAGGGGACCGAGCAGTACTTC.

The chain carries TRBV4-3 and TRBJ2-1; D assignment may be TRBD1 or TRBD2 (5 bases each). The V gene lost 4 bases and the J gene lost 7 bases, with 11 bases spanning the gap. The CDR3 runs to 13 residues. CDR1 and CDR2 from the germline V gene are LGHNA and YSLEER. CDR3 sequence reads: CASSRGPGNEQFF. The CDR3 DNA sequence: TGCGCCAGCAGCCGGGGACCTGGAAATGAGCAGTTCTTC.